These 28 T cell receptor beta chains were all obtained from the same sample, sequenced in a study of T cells expressing NK-cell markers (dated by TCRdb to 2018 to 2020). Library construction relied on 5' RACE. Instrument used: Illumina HiSeq 2000. Reprocessed by TCRdb, the reads give a single entry per CDR3 protein sequence, without DNA. The sample's table lists a count of roughly 150,000 distinct CDR3 sequences. Around 20% of the sample belongs to the ten largest clones. The sample taken for sequencing was blood T cells: a sorted CD56 or NKG2C T cell subset, CD4+ or CD8+ T cells, or bulk PBMC T cells (not recorded which). The source is a man aged 18 to 69 in good health.

V is TRBV29-1 and J is TRBJ2-2; no DNA is available, so the TRBD2 call from TCRdb remains unchecked. CDR1 and CDR2 from the germline V gene are SQVTM and ANQGSEA. The CDR3 is made up of 13 amino acids. CDR3 residues: CSVLGELDGELFF.

The chain employs TRBV7-8 and TRBJ2-3; TCRdb designates TRBD2, a call that cannot be tested without DNA. CDR3 length equals 15 residues. The germline V gene has CDR1 SGHVS and CDR2 FQNEAQ. The CDR3 reads CASSKKTSLTDTQYF. Drawing the rest from reference TRBV7-8 and TRBJ2-3, the complete variable domain is GAGVSQSPRYKVAKRGQDVALRCDPISGHVSLFWYQQALGQGPEFLTYFQNEAQLDKSGLPSDRFFAERPEGSVSTLKIQRTQQEDSAVYLCASSKKTSLTDTQYFGPGTRLTVL.

The chain combines TRBV29-1 with TRBJ2-5; TCRdb calls TRBD2, which cannot be checked without DNA. Germline-derived CDR1 and CDR2 are SQVTM and ANQGSEA. The CDR3 is 16 residues long. CDR3 region: CSASLKGGRPQETQYF.

The chain has TRBV2 and TRBJ1-6; the TRBD1 assignment by TCRdb is unverifiable without DNA. The CDR3 sequence is 14 residues long. Germline CDR1 reads SNHLY; CDR2 reads FYNNEI. This chain's CDR3 is CASSEAGDNSPLHF.

The chain is built from TRBV10-3 and TRBJ1-1; with no DNA, the TCRdb D assignment of TRBD1 cannot be verified. Looked up from germline, CDR1 is ENHRY and CDR2 is SYGVKD. The CDR3 totals 11 residues. The CDR3: CASGTGNEAFF.

V is TRBV5-1 and J is TRBJ2-2; TCRdb calls TRBD2, which cannot be checked without DNA. From germline, CDR1 is SGHRS and CDR2 YFSETQ. This CDR3 region has 16 residues. The CDR3: CASSPAGPINTGELFF.

V is TRBV15 and J is TRBJ1-1; absent DNA, TCRdb's TRBD1 call cannot be checked. The length of the CDR3 is 15 residues. CDR1 is LNHNV and CDR2 is YYDKDF in the germline V gene (reference sequence). CDR3 sequence: CATSFSDRAGTEAFF. Together with reference TRBV15 and TRBJ1-1, the CDR3 gives the full variable domain: DAMVIQNPRYQVTQFGKPVTLSCSQTLNHNVMYWYQQKSSQAPKLLFHYYDKDFNNEADTPDNFQSRRPNTSFCFLDIRSPGLGDTAMYLCATSFSDRAGTEAFFGQGTRLTVV.

The chain is built from TRBV4-1 and TRBJ2-2. The CDR3 length is 15 residues. Germline values: CDR1 MGHRA, CDR2 YSYEKL. This CDR3 reads CASSQDLAAFGELFF.

The gene calls are TRBV5-1 and TRBJ2-7; the TRBD2 assignment by TCRdb is unverifiable without DNA. The CDR3 spans 16 residues. Germline CDR1 is SGHRS and CDR2 is YFSETQ. The CDR3 protein is CASSLASASPPGEQYF.

The chain joins TRBV15 to TRBJ1-1. Germline CDR1 and CDR2: LNHNV and YYDKDF (reference sequence). The CDR3 spans 14 residues. CDR3 region: CATSRDWSNTEAFF.

This sequence joins TRBV7-9 and TRBJ1-2. The CDR3 covers 15 residues. Germline loops: CDR1 SEHNR, CDR2 FQNEAQ (reference sequence). Here the CDR3 reads CASSLGVSPNYGYTF.

The chain links TRBV20-1 to TRBJ2-7. CDR1 is DFQATT and CDR2 is SNEGSKA in the germline V gene (reference sequence). This CDR3 comprises 15 residues. CDR3 region: CSARDISGRPYEQYF.

The chain combines TRBV7-2 with TRBJ2-5; the D call from TCRdb, TRBD2, cannot be confirmed without DNA. The CDR3 covers 16 residues. The germline CDR1 and CDR2 sequences are SGHTA and FQGNSA. The chain's CDR3 is CASSYLPSGVQETQYF.

The gene calls are TRBV11-2 and TRBJ2-7; TCRdb's D call, TRBD1, is unchecked because there is no DNA. From germline, CDR1 is SGHAT and CDR2 FQNNGV. This CDR3 spans 14 amino acids. This CDR3 reads CASSLGTGFYEQYF.

This CDR3 is CASSSGILNSPLHF. V and J are TRBV5-6 and TRBJ1-6; TCRdb names TRBD1, which stays unverified in the absence of DNA. Germline-derived CDR1 and CDR2 are SGHDT and YYEEEE. The CDR3 is 14 residues long.

The rearrangement links TRBV5-1 to TRBJ2-7. The germline CDR1 and CDR2 sequences are SGHRS and YFSETQ. The CDR3 consists of 16 residues. The CDR3 sequence is CASSLNGVKRSYEQYF.

The chain carries TRBV19 and TRBJ2-7; TCRdb's assignment of TRBD1 cannot be checked, as there is no DNA. Germline-derived CDR1 and CDR2 are LNHDA and SQIVND (reference sequence). The CDR3 covers 14 residues. CDR3 sequence: CASSISGARYEQYF.

V and J are TRBV6-6 and TRBJ1-5. Germline V gene data show CDR1 as MNHNY and CDR2 as SVGAGI (reference sequence). The CDR3 covers 11 residues. CDR3 protein: CASSYGGSQHF.

The chain joins TRBV3-1 to TRBJ2-5; TCRdb's D call of TRBD1 is untestable without DNA. The CDR3 loop spans 16 amino acids. Germline V gene lookup returns CDR1 LGHDT and CDR2 YNNKEL (reference sequence). CDR3 sequence reads: CASSPRGGARQETQYF.

The gene calls are TRBV27 and TRBJ2-7; TCRdb gives TRBD2 as the D gene, but with no DNA this cannot be confirmed. The CDR3 loop spans 13 amino acids. The germline CDR1 and CDR2 sequences are MNHEY and SMNVEV (reference sequence). CDR3 sequence reads: CASSIALAYEQYF.

The V and J genes are TRBV15 and TRBJ2-1; as DNA is missing, the TRBD2 call by TCRdb cannot be tested. The CDR3 has 15 residues. Germline V gives CDR1 LNHNV, CDR2 YYDKDF (reference sequence). The CDR3 sequence: CATSRGRDYYNEQFF.

The V gene is TRBV5-5, the J gene TRBJ1-5; no DNA is available, so the TRBD1 call from TCRdb remains unchecked. This CDR3 region has 15 residues. CDR1 SGHKS and CDR2 YYEKEE come from the germline V gene (reference sequence). The CDR3 loop is CASSSTDYSNQPQHF.

The chain uses TRBV12-3 or TRBV12-4 and TRBJ1-1; TCRdb designates TRBD1, a call that cannot be tested without DNA. The CDR3 covers 18 residues. CDR3 sequence reads: CASRLTPGQFLSGTEAFF.

This rearrangement joins TRBV7-9 to TRBJ1-4; TCRdb's D call, TRBD1, is unchecked because there is no DNA. Germline V gene lookup returns CDR1 SEHNR and CDR2 FQNEAQ (reference sequence). CDR3 length: 16 amino acids. The CDR3: CASSLEGGATNEKLFF.

The chain recombines TRBV2 with TRBJ2-7; the TRBD1 assignment by TCRdb is unverifiable without DNA. This CDR3 comprises 16 residues. Germline assignment: CDR1 SNHLY and CDR2 FYNNEI. The CDR3 protein is CARARAGGAAGNEQYF.

This rearrangement joins TRBV20-1 to TRBJ2-7; TCRdb's D call of TRBD2 is untestable without DNA. The CDR3 covers 16 residues. From germline, CDR1 is DFQATT and CDR2 SNEGSKA (reference sequence). This chain's CDR3 is CSASGTSGTITYEQYF.

The genes are TRBV6-1 and TRBJ2-5; TCRdb's assignment of TRBD1 cannot be checked, as there is no DNA. CDR3 length equals 15 residues. From germline, CDR1 is MNHNS and CDR2 SASEGT. The CDR3 is CASSDRLAPTETQYF.

The chain joins TRBV2 to TRBJ1-5. The V gene's germline CDR1 is SNHLY and CDR2 FYNNEI. The CDR3 sequence is 16 residues long. The CDR3: CASGQAQGSGNQPQHF.